Shown below are 24 T cell receptor beta chains from a single sample sequenced in a study of blood T cell repertoires in COVID-19. Generated by immunoSEQ multiplex PCR, the TCRdb table keeps only in-frame clones and is missing some. The sample records about 210,000 clones, about 85% being singletons. Specimen: PBMCs or T cells enriched from blood (not recorded which). Source of these receptors: a woman in her 40s in a cohort exposed to, infected with or recovered from COVID-19 (not recorded which).

The chain carries TRBV5-1 and TRBJ2-7; 8 nucleotides line up with TRBD2. J was trimmed by 3 bases and V by 5 bases; bases with no gene match: 10. Looked up from germline, CDR1 is SGHRS and CDR2 is YFSETQ. The CDR3 has 15 amino acids. The CDR3 spells CASSSTAGLVYEQYF. CDR3 in DNA: TGCGCCAGCAGTTCCACGGCGGGACTAGTCTACGAGCAGTACTTC.

The CDR3 loop reads CASSVGGGIKSPLHF. In DNA form, the CDR3 reads TGTGCCAGCAGCGTAGGGGGGGGAATCAAGTCACCCCTCCACTTT. J is TRBJ1-6 and V is TRBV9, with a weak D call TRBD1 (5 bases). The V end was cut by 0 bases, the J end by 10 bases, with 14 bases between. The CDR3 loop spans 15 amino acids. CDR1 is SGDLS and CDR2 is YYNGEE in the germline V gene.

The rearrangement joins TRBV6-5 to TRBJ2-7, with a weak D call TRBD1 (6 bases). The germline V gene encodes CDR1 MNHEY and CDR2 SVGAGI. There are 12 residues in the CDR3. Deletions cut 6 bases from V and 0 bases from J, with 6 bases between. The CDR3 DNA sequence: TGTGCCAGCAGGGACAGCTCCTACGAGCAGTACTTC. Amino acid sequence: CASRDSSYEQYF.

V usage is TRBV19 and J usage is TRBJ1-1; TRBD1 might be the D (6 bases). The CDR3 extends over 13 amino acids. Per germline, CDR1 LNHDA and CDR2 SQIVND (reference sequence). Trimming removed 5 bases from V and 2 bases from J, with 9 bases in between. The CDR3, as DNA: TGTGCCAGTAGTCCACAGGGTAACACTGAAGCTTTCTTT. Amino acids: CASSPQGNTEAFF.

The genes are TRBV28 and TRBJ1-1; 8 bases are shared with TRBD1. Germline V gives CDR1 MDHEN, CDR2 SYDVKM. Trimming cost V 5 bases and J 3 bases; bases outside gene matches: 11. CDR3 size: 16 residues. The CDR3 DNA is TGTGCCAGCAGTCCAACCCCAGGGGGCGCGGACACTGAAGCTTTCTTT. Amino acid sequence: CASSPTPGGADTEAFF.

Of note for this clone: The same CDR3 also results from other DNA sequences found in this sample. V and J are TRBV19 and TRBJ1-2; 7 bases fit TRBD1. CDR3 size: 13 residues. With 5 bases clipped from V and 2 bases from J, the junction kept 2 bases outside the gene matches. Looked up from germline, CDR1 is LNHDA and CDR2 is SQIVND (reference sequence). CDR3 nucleotides: TGTGCCAGTAGTCAACAGGGGAACTATGGCTACACCTTC. Translation: CASSQQGNYGYTF.

This clone was picked up one time. This chain joins TRBV6-1 and TRBJ1-1; D gene ambiguous. Trimming stripped 3 bases from V and 0 bases from J, with 5 bases between. The CDR3 is 13 amino acids. CDR1 and CDR2 from the germline V gene are MNHNS and SASEGT. The chain's CDR3 is CASSDSMNTEAFF. The CDR3 DNA is TGTGCCAGCAGTGACAGTATGAACACTGAAGCTTTCTTT.

This clone was detected a few times. The CDR3 is CASSQETAGGYEQYF. CDR3 in DNA: TGCGCCAGCAGCCAAGAAACAGCGGGAGGCTACGAGCAGTACTTC. This chain connects TRBV4-1 to TRBJ2-7, with 9 positions matching TRBD2. The CDR3 spans 15 residues. Germline V gene lookup returns CDR1 MGHRA and CDR2 YSYEKL. Trimming cost V 0 bases and J 3 bases; bases outside gene matches: 3.

The rearrangement links TRBV21-1 to TRBJ1-5; the table gives TRBD1 as D, unverified against the DNA. TRBV21-1 counts as a pseudogene. The CDR3 spans 20 residues. For the CDR3, the DNA is TGTGCCAGCAGCAAACTTGGGGGCGGGACAGGGTTTTGGAGCAATCAGCCCCAGCATTTT. This encodes CASSKLGGGTGFWSNQPQHF.

The rearrangement joins TRBV7-6 to TRBJ2-1, with TRBD2 as a possible D gene (6 bases). CDR1 and CDR2 from the germline V gene are SGHVS and FNYEAQ. V shed 5 bases and J shed 1 base, with 15 bases lying between them. The CDR3 runs 16 residues. CDR3 sequence reads: CASSDRLGGSYNEQFF. The CDR3, as DNA: TGTGCCAGCAGCGATCGACTAGGCGGGTCCTACAATGAGCAGTTCTTC.

The J gene is TRBJ1-5, the V gene TRBV7-2; D remains unclear. Looked up from germline, CDR1 is SGHTA and CDR2 is FQGNSA. This CDR3 spans 13 amino acids. Between the trimmed V and J ends, which lost 1 base and 5 bases, there was a span of 6 bases. CDR3 sequence reads: CASSLEGDQPQHF. The CDR3 DNA sequence: TGTGCCAGCAGCTTAGAGGGAGATCAGCCCCAGCATTTT. The whole variable domain, filled in from reference TRBV7-2 and TRBJ1-5, reads GAGVSQSPSNKVTEKGKDVELRCDPISGHTALYWYRQSLGQGLEFLIYFQGNSAPDKSGLPSDRFSAERTGGSVSTLTIQRTQQEDSAVYLCASSLEGDQPQHFGDGTRLSIL.

The chain carries TRBV6-1 and TRBJ1-1; 7 bases match TRBD1. This CDR3 spans 16 amino acids. Germline loops: CDR1 MNHNS, CDR2 SASEGT. V lost 2 bases to trimming and J lost 1 base; unmatched junction nucleotides: 7. The CDR3: CASSEPRGKGNTEAFF. DNA for the CDR3: TGTGCCAGCAGTGAACCCAGGGGGAAGGGGAACACTGAAGCTTTCTTT.

This clone showed up many times. Here the CDR3 DNA reads TGTGCCAGCAAAGACTCGGGCGAGCAGTACTTC. Amino acid sequence: CASKDSGEQYF. The chain links TRBV11-2 to TRBJ2-7; unclear D gene. V was clipped by 7 bases and J by 6 bases, with 10 bases between them. Germline values: CDR1 SGHAT, CDR2 FQNNGV. The CDR3 has 11 residues.

This chain joins TRBV11-2 and TRBJ2-3; 11 nucleotides align to TRBD1. CDR3 size: 18 residues. V lost 1 base and J lost 4; bases outside the gene matches: 10. CDR1 SGHAT and CDR2 FQNNGV come from the germline V gene. CDR3 loop: CASSLVVSGQGGADTQYF. The CDR3 DNA follows: TGTGCCAGCAGCTTAGTTGTTTCGGGACAGGGGGGAGCAGATACGCAGTATTTT.

The J gene is TRBJ1-5, the V gene TRBV6-5; D is unresolved. Germline V gene sequence: CDR1 MNHEY, CDR2 SVGAGI. The CDR3 is 12 amino acids. Trimming removed 4 bases from V and 9 bases from J, with 10 bases in between. CDR3 DNA sequence: TGTGCCAGCAGTTTGCTGAGCGGGCCCCAGCATTTT. Its translation: CASSLLSGPQHF.

The rearrangement links TRBV7-2 to TRBJ1-5; 11 nucleotides align to TRBD1. The V segment lost 5 bases and the J segment 3 bases; nucleotides outside the gene matches: 9. The CDR3 is 17 residues long. CDR1 SGHTA and CDR2 FQGNSA come from the germline V gene. This chain's CDR3 is CASSARLGQGDNQPQHF. The CDR3 bases are TGTGCCAGCAGCGCCCGGCTGGGACAGGGGGACAATCAGCCCCAGCATTTT.

The sample holds one count of this clone. V gene TRBV5-6 combines with J gene TRBJ2-5, with D possibly TRBD2 on 6 matching bases. Germline CDR1 SGHDT, CDR2 YYEEEE. V lost 3 bases and J 5 bases, leaving 14 bases between the germline ends. CDR3 size: 14 residues. In DNA, the CDR3 is TGTGCCAGCAGCTGGGGGGTCTCCTTGGAGACCCAGTACTTC. Protein sequence: CASSWGVSLETQYF.

The chain recombines TRBV28 with TRBJ2-1; a weak D match, TRBD1 (5 bases). Germline values: CDR1 MDHEN, CDR2 SYDVKM. V was shortened by 7 bases and J by 0 bases, with 13 bases between the two germline ends. The CDR3 is 15 residues long. The CDR3 DNA reads as TGTGCCAGCACCTTAGGACAAAGCTCCTACAATGAGCAGTTCTTC. It translates to CASTLGQSSYNEQFF.

The chain carries TRBV10-1 and TRBJ1-1, with 8 bases lining up with TRBD1. Trimming removed 6 bases from V and 6 bases from J; junction bases left unmatched: 3. Germline loops: CDR1 WNHNN, CDR2 SYGVQD (reference sequence). The CDR3 is 12 amino acids. CDR3 nucleotide sequence: TGCGCCAGCAGAGGACAGGGCCCTGAAGCTTTCTTT. This encodes CASRGQGPEAFF.

The chain carries TRBV19 and TRBJ1-6; D gene uncertain. Trimming left V 3 bases short and J 7 bases short, with 13 bases between. CDR3 length: 15 amino acids. Germline values: CDR1 LNHDA, CDR2 SQIVND (reference sequence). The CDR3 reads CASSMVQRPNSPLHF. The CDR3 DNA reads TGTGCCAGTAGTATGGTGCAGAGGCCCAATTCACCCCTCCACTTT.

The rearrangement links TRBV19 to TRBJ2-5; TRBD1 might be the D (5 bases). The CDR3 is made up of 15 amino acids. Trimming stripped 6 bases from V and 1 base from J, with 15 bases between. Looked up from germline, CDR1 is LNHDA and CDR2 is SQIVND (reference sequence). In DNA form, the CDR3 reads TGTGCCAGTAGAGGCTCGCGAGACAGCCAAGAGACCCAGTACTTC. As protein: CASRGSRDSQETQYF.

This sequence joins TRBV13 and TRBJ2-5; a weak D match, TRBD2 (7 bases). Trimming removed 5 bases at V and 1 base at J, with 14 bases between. This CDR3 spans 15 amino acids. The V gene's germline CDR1 is PRHDT and CDR2 FYEKMQ (reference sequence). The DNA for the CDR3 is TGTGCCAGCAGCCCACGGCGGGGGCCCCAAGAGACCCAGTACTTC. Translated: CASSPRRGPQETQYF.

The chain is built from TRBV28 and TRBJ2-7; D may be TRBD2 (7 bases). This CDR3 has 13 amino acids. The V end was cut by 8 bases, the J end by 6 bases, with 17 bases between. Looked up from germline, CDR1 is MDHEN and CDR2 is SYDVKM. The CDR3 coding sequence is TGTGCCAGCTCCGGGACACCGGGGGGCGAGCAGTACTTC. This gives the protein CASSGTPGGEQYF.

The chain joins TRBV19 to TRBJ2-2; 8 bases are a match to TRBD1. J lost 10 bases, V lost 3 bases, and 4 bases had no gene match. From germline, CDR1 is LNHDA and CDR2 SQIVND (reference sequence). The CDR3 consists of 13 residues. The CDR3: CASSMQGAVELFF. CDR3 DNA: TGTGCCAGTAGTATGCAGGGGGCAGTGGAGCTGTTTTTT.